The 10 T cell receptor beta chains below all came from one sample that was sequenced in a study of T-cell memory formation after mild COVID-19. Each CDR3 protein gets one entry after TCRdb re-called the 5' RACE reads with MiXCR. In the table there are hundreds of thousands of distinct CDR3 sequences, roughly 22% of which are singletons. Sequenced sample: PBMCs or a T cell subset sorted from them (not recorded which). The receptors were sampled from an adult woman who had mild COVID-19 (a few samples of this study predate the infection). Cell type and time point are not known.

This clonotype appeared a few times. The chain uses TRBV20-1 and TRBJ2-3, with TRBD2 identical over 10 bases. The CDR3 consists of 16 residues. J gave up 5 bases and V 1 base, and 9 bases lay outside the gene matches. CDR1 is DFQATT and CDR2 is SNEGSKA in the germline V gene (reference sequence). This chain's CDR3 is CSARGDRAGGLDTQYF. DNA of the CDR3: TGCAGTGCTAGAGGGGATCGAGCGGGAGGGTTAGATACGCAGTATTTT.

This clonotype appeared a few times. V and J are TRBV7-9 and TRBJ1-4; D unclear. CDR1 and CDR2 from the germline V gene are SEHNR and FQNEAQ (reference sequence). V dropped 1 base and J dropped 5 bases, with 11 bases sitting between them. The CDR3 has 15 residues. Here the CDR3 reads CASSLGDAGNEKLFF. The CDR3 nucleotides are TGTGCCAGCAGCTTAGGAGACGCGGGCAATGAAAAACTGTTTTTT.

This clonotype was counted only a few times. The CDR3 loop is CAISGSTGELFF. CDR3 bases: TGTGCCATCAGTGGGTCCACCGGGGAGCTGTTTTTT. The chain has TRBV10-3 and TRBJ2-2; D is unclear. Trimming shortened V by 4 bases and J by 4 bases, and 4 bases separated the two germline ends. The CDR3 is 12 amino acids. Germline-derived CDR1 and CDR2 are ENHRY and SYGVKD.

The chain uses TRBV20-1 and TRBJ1-5; D unclear. The CDR3 length is 16 residues. From germline, CDR1 is DFQATT and CDR2 SNEGSKA (reference sequence). V lost 0 bases to trimming and J lost 2 bases, with 14 bases between them. As DNA, the CDR3 is TGCAGTGCTAGAGATCACTACGACACCGGCAATCAGCCCCAGCATTTT. Protein: CSARDHYDTGNQPQHF.

This clonotype was observed a handful of times. This CDR3 reads CASSLEHAEPQPPVNYGYTF. DNA of the CDR3: TGTGCCAGCAGCTTAGAGCACGCAGAGCCCCAACCTCCTGTAAACTATGGCTACACCTTC. The rearrangement joins TRBV7-6 to TRBJ1-2, with D uncertain. V lost 1 base and J lost 2, with 26 bases in between. The CDR3 is 20 amino acids. Per the germline V gene, CDR1 is SGHVS and CDR2 is FNYEAQ.

The chain has TRBV4-1 and TRBJ2-7; 9 bases fit TRBD1. Trimming took 1 base from V and 12 from J; bases not matched to a gene: 13. Germline CDR1 reads MGHRA; CDR2 reads YSYEKL. There are 15 residues in the CDR3. CDR3 in amino acids: CASSQGPGTGYFLYF. CDR3 coding DNA: TGCGCCAGCAGCCAAGGTCCCGGGACAGGGTATTTTTTGTACTTC.

This clonotype was seen more than once but under ten times. The chain employs TRBV11-2 and TRBJ2-3; the D gene is possibly TRBD2 (7 bases). V was cut by 7 bases and J by 4 bases, with 18 bases left in between. The CDR3 loop spans 15 amino acids. The V gene's germline CDR1 is SGHAT and CDR2 FQNNGV. In DNA, the CDR3 is TGTGCCAGCACCCAAGGGGGAGGGGGTTCAGATACGCAGTATTTT. Translating gives CASTQGGGGSDTQYF.

The chain has TRBV7-3 and TRBJ2-2; TRBD2 agrees at 13 bases. The CDR3 loop spans 17 amino acids. Germline lookup yields CDR1 SGHTA and CDR2 FQGTGA. V dropped 5 bases and J dropped 2; count of bases not matched to a gene: 5. The CDR3 loop is CASSELAGGFNTGELFF. The CDR3 bases are TGTGCCAGCAGCGAACTAGCGGGAGGGTTTAACACCGGGGAGCTGTTTTTT.

This clonotype was found many times. The chain couples TRBV19 to TRBJ2-4; the D gene is possibly TRBD2 (6 bases). V gave up 9 bases and J gave up 1 base, with 19 bases separating them. Germline CDR1 is LNHDA and CDR2 is SQIVND (reference sequence). The length of the CDR3 is 16 residues. CDR3 nucleotide sequence: TGTGCCAGCACGCGGGATACTCGGGATGCCAAAAACATTCAGTACTTC. It is translated as CASTRDTRDAKNIQYF. The variable domain in full, with the rest retrieved from reference TRBV19 and TRBJ2-4, is DGGITQSPKYLFRKEGQNVTLSCEQNLNHDAMYWYRQDPGQGLRLIYYSQIVNDFQKGDIAEGYSVSREKKESFPLTVTSAQKNPTAFYLCASTRDTRDAKNIQYFGAGTRLSVL.

V usage is TRBV27 and J usage is TRBJ1-3; D possibly corresponds to TRBD1 (6 bases). The germline CDR1 and CDR2 sequences are MNHEY and SMNVEV (reference sequence). V shed 8 bases and J shed 3 bases, with 11 bases lying between them. This CDR3 spans 13 amino acids. The CDR3 coding sequence is TGTGCCAGCTCGGGACACCTTGGAAACACCATATATTTT. Translated: CASSGHLGNTIYF.